This passage covers 28 T cell receptor beta chains from one sample sequenced in a study of vaccination and CD4 T cells after COVID-19. No cognate antigen is known for these TCRs. Treatment indicated: approximately nine-day PBMC culture with coronavirus spike peptide pools or control peptides (ViraFEST assay). It was before the COVID-19 pandemic (2011-2018) that the unexposed donor's CD4+ T cells were collected. An Oncomine TCR Beta short-read assay was used to sequence the DNA from cultured CD4+ T cells. Investigators obtained genomic DNA by extraction from cultured CD4+ T cells. TCRdb re-called the PCR reads through MiXCR, storing one row per CDR3 protein. The sample carries 9,000 to 13,000 distinct CDR3 sequences, roughly 29% recorded once. The sequenced sample consisted of CD4+ T cells from blood, cultured in vitro. These receptors were collected from a human donor in good health.

This clonotype showed up just a few times. The J gene is TRBJ1-2, the V gene TRBV6-2 or TRBV6-3; D is undetermined. The length of the CDR3 is 14 residues. Trimming pared 6 bases from V and 6 bases from J, leaving 17 bases between. Germline CDR1 is MNHEY and CDR2 is SVGEGT. CDR3 residues: CASRSPGSYHGYTF. The CDR3 DNA follows: TGTGCCAGCAGAAGCCCGGGCTCGTATCATGGCTACACCTTC.

A note on this clonotype: A much bigger clone sits one base away, suggesting this may be a read error. The rearrangement uses TRBV4-3 and TRBJ1-2, with D possibly matching TRBD1 (5 bases). From germline, CDR1 is LGHNA and CDR2 YSLEER. CDR3 length equals 13 residues. CDR3 sequence reads: CASSSEGNCGYTF. The CDR3, as DNA: TGCGCCAGCAGCTCCGAGGGGAACTGTGGCTACACCTTC.

Only a few counts were recorded for this clonotype. This chain links TRBV4-3 with TRBJ2-7; 10 bases align to TRBD1. CDR3 length: 16 amino acids. The V gene end was trimmed by 3 bases and the J gene end by 2 bases; junction bases not matched to a gene: 7. The germline gives CDR1 LGHNA, CDR2 YSLEER. The CDR3 bases are TGCGCCAGCAGCCATTCTCGGACAGGGGGAACCTACGAGCAGTACTTC. Encoded protein: CASSHSRTGGTYEQYF.

The chain joins TRBV11-2 to TRBJ2-5; D call uncertain. The ends were cut back, 2 bases at V and 3 bases at J, with 13 bases in the middle. The CDR3 has 15 residues. The germline V gene has CDR1 SGHAT and CDR2 FQNNGV. The CDR3 is CASSLSSGSKETQYF. The CDR3 nucleotides read TGTGCCAGCAGCTTAAGCTCCGGGTCTAAAGAGACCCAGTACTTC.

As for this clonotype: The germline gene is not matched at one end of the junction; a read error may be the cause. This chain connects TRBV7-9 to TRBJ2-2; D unclear. Germline CDR1 and CDR2: SEHNR and FQNEAQ (reference sequence). The CDR3 length is 17 residues. This CDR3 reads CASSPSIISSRTGELFF. CDR3 nucleotide sequence: TGCGCCAGCAGCCCGTCGATTATCTCCTCGCGGACCGGGGAGCTGTTTTTT.

This clonotype showed up just once. The chain uses TRBV30 and TRBJ2-7; 10 nucleotides align to TRBD1. Germline CDR1 is GTSNPN and CDR2 is SVGIG (reference sequence). The junction had 9 bases not matched to a gene; V was cut back by 3 bases and J by 4 bases. CDR3 length: 15 residues. The CDR3 bases are TGTGCCTGGAGGGGGCCGGGGACAGGGGTATACGAGCAGTACTTC. Protein sequence: CAWRGPGTGVYEQYF.

This clonotype was seen only a few times. The chain couples TRBV7-9 to TRBJ1-1; perhaps TRBD1 as D (5 bases). This CDR3 spans 11 amino acids. CDR1 is SEHNR, CDR2 FQNEAQ, per germline (reference sequence). V was cut by 8 bases and J by 1 base, with 5 bases left in between. In DNA form, the CDR3 reads TGTGCCAGCGACAGGAACACTGAAGCTTTCTTT. Translating it yields CASDRNTEAFF.

The chain has TRBV28 and TRBJ2-1, with 7 bases matching TRBD2. CDR3 length equals 19 residues. Trimming at V came to 3 bases and at J to 4 bases, leaving 18 bases not matched to a gene. In germline, CDR1 is MDHEN, CDR2 SYDVKM. The CDR3 region is CASSFQRGLPTGGYNEQFF. DNA of the CDR3: TGTGCCAGCAGTTTTCAGCGAGGACTGCCCACGGGGGGTTACAATGAGCAGTTCTTC. The full variable domain, in which reference TRBV28 and TRBJ2-1 provide the parts outside the CDR3, is DVKVTQSSRYLVKRTGEKVFLECVQDMDHENMFWYRQDPGLGLRLIYFSYDVKMKEKGDIPEGYSVSREKKERFSLILESASTNQTSMYLCASSFQRGLPTGGYNEQFFGPGTRLTVL.

V usage is TRBV11-2 and J usage is TRBJ2-6; the D gene is possibly TRBD1 (6 bases). This CDR3 spans 17 amino acids. Germline values: CDR1 SGHAT, CDR2 FQNNGV. Trimming took 1 base from V and 3 from J, leaving 13 bases between them. CDR3 DNA sequence: TGTGCCAGCAGCTTAGGCTCAACAGGGTTTGGGGCCAACGTCCTGACTTTC. It specifies CASSLGSTGFGANVLTF.

The chain links TRBV10-3 to TRBJ2-7, with 9 bases that match TRBD2. This CDR3 has 12 residues. CDR1 ENHRY and CDR2 SYGVKD come from the germline V gene. V lost 8 bases, J lost 3 bases, and 2 bases stayed unmatched. The DNA of the CDR3 is TGTGCCATCGCAGCGGGAGGCTACGAGCAGTACTTC. Translating it yields CAIAAGGYEQYF.

The V gene is TRBV30, the J gene TRBJ1-2; 8 bases align to TRBD1. The CDR3 covers 13 residues. The germline V gene encodes CDR1 GTSNPN and CDR2 SVGIG (reference sequence). The V gene end was trimmed by 3 bases and the J gene end by 4 bases; junction bases not matched to a gene: 4. The CDR3 DNA sequence: TGTGCCTGGAGGCAGACAGGGGTCTATGGCTACACCTTC. Residues: CAWRQTGVYGYTF.

CDR3 region: CASSLGPTGAARDEQYF. For the CDR3, the DNA is TGCGCCAGCAGCTTGGGCCCTACAGGGGCTGCCCGGGACGAGCAGTACTTC. V and J are TRBV5-1 and TRBJ2-7, with 7 bases aligning to TRBD1. The CDR3 loop spans 17 amino acids. The germline CDR1 and CDR2 sequences are SGHRS and YFSETQ. The V and J ends lost 0 bases and 5 bases, in that order; junction bases with no gene match: 14.

The chain combines TRBV27 with TRBJ2-3, with no clear D. The CDR3 loop spans 13 amino acids. Germline V gene lookup returns CDR1 MNHEY and CDR2 SMNVEV (reference sequence). Trimming stripped 4 bases from V and 6 bases from J, with 11 bases between. The CDR3 DNA is TGTGCCAGCAGTTATCATTATGGGGATACGCAGTATTTT. This codes for CASSYHYGDTQYF.

This rearrangement joins TRBV5-1 to TRBJ1-3, with unresolved D. The CDR3 contains 14 residues. With 2 bases removed from V and 3 bases from J, the gap between germline ends came to 9 bases. CDR1 and CDR2 from the germline V gene are SGHRS and YFSETQ. In nucleotides, the CDR3 is TGCGCCAGCAGCTTACCCAGTGTTGGAAACACCATATATTTT. It encodes CASSLPSVGNTIYF.

The chain uses TRBV29-1 and TRBJ2-1; perhaps TRBD1 as D (6 bases). V dropped 7 bases and J dropped 10 bases, with 17 bases sitting between them. The CDR3 is 12 residues long. Germline CDR1 reads SQVTM; CDR2 reads ANQGSEA. CDR3: CSARLEDSEQFF. CDR3 in DNA: TGCAGCGCCAGACTTGAGGACAGCGAGCAGTTCTTC.

The chain joins TRBV9 to TRBJ2-7; no firm D call. This CDR3 has 13 amino acids. The germline gives CDR1 SGDLS, CDR2 YYNGEE. Trimming cost V 0 bases and J 9 bases, with 13 bases left between them. The CDR3 region has the DNA TGTGCCAGCAGCGTAGCTACGAGCAGTGGGCAGTACTTC. Translated: CASSVATSSGQYF. Variable domain in full (rest from reference TRBV9 and TRBJ2-7): DSGVTQTPKHLITATGQRVTLRCSPRSGDLSVYWYQQSLDQGLQFLIQYYNGEERAKGNILERFSAQQFPDLHSELNLSSLELGDSALYFCASSVATSSGQYFGPGTRLTVT.

J is TRBJ2-5 and V is TRBV27; 9 bases map to TRBD1. Looked up from germline, CDR1 is MNHEY and CDR2 is SMNVEV (reference sequence). V lost 6 bases, J lost 5 bases, and 4 bases stayed unmatched. The CDR3 extends over 13 amino acids. The CDR3 loop reads CASSHRGQETQYF. CDR3 sequence (DNA): TGTGCCAGCAGCCACAGGGGGCAGGAGACCCAGTACTTC.

This sequence joins TRBV4-2 and TRBJ2-4, with 7 bases identical to TRBD1. The V segment lost 4 bases and the J segment 9 bases; nucleotides outside the gene matches: 12. This CDR3 contains 15 residues. The germline V gene has CDR1 LGHNA and CDR2 YNFKEQ. CDR3 in amino acids: CASSPTTGKRSIQYF. The CDR3 region has the DNA TGTGCCAGCAGCCCAACGACAGGGAAGAGAAGCATTCAGTACTTC.

The J gene is TRBJ2-7, the V gene TRBV5-1; D tentatively fits TRBD1 or TRBD2 (5 bases each). V was pared by 2 bases and J by 4 bases, with 16 bases between. Per germline, CDR1 SGHRS and CDR2 YFSETQ. CDR3 length: 15 amino acids. The CDR3 sequence is CASSLIGTEEYEQYF. The CDR3 nucleotides read TGCGCCAGCAGCTTAATCGGGACGGAAGAGTACGAGCAGTACTTC.

The V gene is TRBV1, the J gene TRBJ2-1; TRBD2, as called in the table, went unchecked against the DNA. TRBV1 is tagged as a pseudogene. The CDR3 is 16 amino acids. CDR3 protein: CTSSPLRTSEYNEQFF. The CDR3 DNA follows: TGCACCAGCAGCCCCCTAAGGACTAGCGAGTACAATGAGCAGTTCTTC.

The genes are TRBV4-2 and TRBJ2-7; 7 nucleotides align to TRBD1. Trimming took 3 bases from V and 1 from J; bases not matched to a gene: 6. CDR1 LGHNA and CDR2 YNFKEQ come from the germline V gene. The CDR3 extends over 15 amino acids. As DNA, the CDR3 is TGTGCCAGCAGCCATCCCCGGGACAGTTCCTACGAGCAGTACTTC. This codes for CASSHPRDSSYEQYF.

This sequence joins TRBV15 and TRBJ2-3, with 9 bases lining up with TRBD1. J was trimmed by 3 bases and V by 4 bases; bases with no gene match: 8. The CDR3 has 16 amino acids. Germline CDR1 is LNHNV and CDR2 is YYDKDF (reference sequence). For the CDR3, the DNA is TGTGCCACCAGCAAACAACAGGGGGCTAGGACAGATACGCAGTATTTT. Translation gives CATSKQQGARTDTQYF.

The chain recombines TRBV21-1 with TRBJ2-3. TRBV21-1 constitutes a pseudogene. CDR3 size: 13 residues. The CDR3 spells CASSKADTDTQYF. The CDR3 DNA is TGTGCCAGCAGCAAAGCAGACACAGATACGCAGTATTTT.

The chain uses TRBV6-1 and TRBJ2-1; maybe TRBD2 (5 bases). There are 13 residues in the CDR3. Germline CDR1 is MNHNS and CDR2 is SASEGT. Trimming removed 6 bases from V and 14 bases from J, with 20 bases in between. The CDR3 loop reads CASRGPGDSIEFF. In DNA, the CDR3 is TGTGCCAGCAGGGGTCCCGGGGATTCGATAGAGTTCTTC.

The chain uses TRBV20-1 and TRBJ2-7; TRBD1 is a possible D gene (6 bases). CDR1 and CDR2 from the germline V gene are DFQATT and SNEGSKA (reference sequence). CDR3 size: 17 residues. V was pared by 5 bases and J by 6 bases, with 29 bases between. The CDR3 here is CSARTGLRETRPSEQYF. CDR3 DNA: TGCAGTGCTCGTACAGGGTTGAGGGAAACCAGACCAAGCGAGCAGTACTTC.

The chain links TRBV11-2 to TRBJ2-3; 10 nucleotides line up with TRBD2. V trimming: 7 bases; J trimming: 1 base; junction bases outside the gene matches: 5. The CDR3 runs 15 residues. Germline lookup yields CDR1 SGHAT and CDR2 FQNNGV. The CDR3 DNA reads TGTGCCAGCAAAAGCACTAGCGGGGGCACAGATACGCAGTATTTT. It specifies CASKSTSGGTDTQYF.

The V call is TRBV7-9, the J call TRBJ2-7; no firm D call. Germline assignment: CDR1 SEHNR and CDR2 FQNEAQ (reference sequence). This CDR3 region has 13 residues. V was cut by 5 bases and J by 0 bases, with 8 bases left in between. DNA for the CDR3: TGTGCCAGCAGCCCCCAACCCTCCTACGAGCAGTACTTC. Its protein product is CASSPQPSYEQYF.

The rearrangement uses TRBV10-3 and TRBJ2-1; D is possibly TRBD2 (5 bases). Germline CDR1 and CDR2: ENHRY and SYGVKD. With 7 bases removed from V and 3 bases from J, the gap between germline ends came to 10 bases. This CDR3 comprises 13 residues. The CDR3 sequence: CAIKSGGYNEQFF. DNA of the CDR3: TGTGCCATCAAGTCAGGAGGCTACAATGAGCAGTTCTTC.